These 2 T cell receptor beta chains were sequenced from one sample in a study of cytomegalovirus exposure and HLA in healthy donors (dated by TCRdb to 2015 to 2018). The library was prepared using the immunoSEQ multiplex PCR assay. Here the immuneACCESS table is served through TCRdb, limited to in-frame sequences with V and J called. Missing clones are a known gap in these copies; in checked studies unresolved V genes cover under half, and the rest lacks a known reason. Across this sample there are around 150,000 clones, with roughly 83% seen only once. 10% to 13% of the sample belongs to the ten largest clones. Specimen: PBMCs. These receptors were obtained from a man aged 25-45 years in good health and CMV-seropositive.

The V gene is TRBV27, the J gene TRBJ1-5, with D uncertain. The CDR3 contains 13 residues. CDR1 and CDR2 (germline): MNHEY, SMNVEV (reference sequence). Trimming removed 2 bases at V and 7 bases at J, with 9 bases between. Here the CDR3 reads CASSLEREQPQHF. DNA of the CDR3: TGTGCCAGCAGTTTAGAAAGGGAGCAGCCCCAGCATTTT.

CDR3 nucleotide sequence: TGTGCCAGCAGTGAAGGTAGAGACAAGGCCCGCTACGAGCAGTACTTC. Translated, it gives CASSEGRDKARYEQYF. The rearrangement uses TRBV2 and TRBJ2-7; D gene unclear. Germline CDR1 is SNHLY and CDR2 is FYNNEI. The CDR3 covers 16 residues. Trimming took 1 base from V and 3 from J, leaving 16 bases between them.